The clone carrying this T cell receptor (beta chain) occurred many times. What it binds is unknown. cDNA reverse transcribed from extracted RNA served as the sequencing template. Measured with immunoSEQ multiplex PCR; TCRdb has only the in-frame clones, and not every one. The profile covers over 150,000 clones, with 58% appearing a single time and 5.5% to 6% taken by the ten largest. This entry comes from a study of CD8+ T cells in alopecia areata. Overall study results and limits: Mouse data revealed clearer TCR sharing than patient data did, a gap possibly tied to HLA.

CDR3 length equals 12 residues. Trimming shortened V by 4 bases and J by 10 bases, and 11 bases separated the two germline ends. Germline CDR1 and CDR2: SGHDN and FVKESK. The treatment was: oral pan-JAK inhibitor, 5-10 mg twice daily. This rearrangement joins TRBV14 to TRBJ2-1, with D possibly being TRBD2 (6 bases). Source: CD4+ T cells sorted from blood, taken at week 24, from a patient treated with tofacitinib. The clonotype comes from a human donor with alopecia areata. The CDR3 is CASSPLGREQFF. CDR3 DNA: TGTGCCAGCAGCCCCTTAGGGAGGGAGCAGTTCTTC. Variable domain in full (rest from reference TRBV14 and TRBJ2-1): EAGVTQFPSHSVIEKGQTVTLRCDPISGHDNLYWYRRVMGKEIKFLLHFVKESKQDESGMPNNRFLAERTGGTYSTLKVQPAELEDSGVYFCASSPLGREQFFGPGTRLTVL.